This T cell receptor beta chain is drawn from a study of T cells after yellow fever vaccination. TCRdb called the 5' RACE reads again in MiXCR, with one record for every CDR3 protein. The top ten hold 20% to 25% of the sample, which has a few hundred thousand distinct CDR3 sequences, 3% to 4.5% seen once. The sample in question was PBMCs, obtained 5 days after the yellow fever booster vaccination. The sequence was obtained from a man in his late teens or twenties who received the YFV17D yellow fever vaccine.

CDR3 DNA: TGCAGCTCGGGACTTAACACCGGGGAGCTGTTTTTT. It is translated as CSSGLNTGELFF. The chain combines TRBV29-1 with TRBJ2-2; weak D call: TRBD2 (6 bases). In germline, CDR1 is SQVTM, CDR2 ANQGSEA. The CDR3 is 12 residues long. Trimming pared 8 bases from V and 2 bases from J, leaving 9 bases between.